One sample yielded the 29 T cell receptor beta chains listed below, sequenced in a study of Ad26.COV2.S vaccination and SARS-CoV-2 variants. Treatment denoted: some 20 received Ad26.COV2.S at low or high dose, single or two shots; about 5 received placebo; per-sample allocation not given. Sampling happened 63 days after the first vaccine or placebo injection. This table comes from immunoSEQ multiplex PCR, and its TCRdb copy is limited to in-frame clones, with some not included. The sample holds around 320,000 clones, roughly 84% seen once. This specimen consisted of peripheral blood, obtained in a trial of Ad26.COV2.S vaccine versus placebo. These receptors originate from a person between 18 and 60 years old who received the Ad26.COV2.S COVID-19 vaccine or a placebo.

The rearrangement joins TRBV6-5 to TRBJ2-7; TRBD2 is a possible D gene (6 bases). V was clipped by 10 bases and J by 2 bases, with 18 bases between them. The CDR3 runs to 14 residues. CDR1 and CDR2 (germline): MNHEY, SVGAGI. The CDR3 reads CAIRRAGLPYEQYF. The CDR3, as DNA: TGTGCCATCCGCCGGGCGGGACTCCCCTACGAGCAGTACTTC.

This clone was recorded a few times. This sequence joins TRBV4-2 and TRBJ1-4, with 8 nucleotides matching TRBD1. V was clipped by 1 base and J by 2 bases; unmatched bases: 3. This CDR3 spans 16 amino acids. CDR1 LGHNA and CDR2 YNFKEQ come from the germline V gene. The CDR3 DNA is TGTGCCAGCAGCCAAGGACAGGGGATCACTAATGAAAAACTGTTTTTT. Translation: CASSQGQGITNEKLFF.

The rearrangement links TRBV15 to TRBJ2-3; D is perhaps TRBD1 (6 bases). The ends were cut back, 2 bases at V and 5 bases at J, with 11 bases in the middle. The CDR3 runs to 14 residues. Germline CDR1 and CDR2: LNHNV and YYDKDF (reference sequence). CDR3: CATSRPTGEDTQYF. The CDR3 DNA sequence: TGTGCCACCAGCAGACCGACAGGAGAAGATACGCAGTATTTT.

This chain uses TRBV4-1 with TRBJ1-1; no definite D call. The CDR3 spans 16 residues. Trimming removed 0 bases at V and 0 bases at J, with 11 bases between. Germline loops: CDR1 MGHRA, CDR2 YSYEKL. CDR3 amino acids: CASSQDWALMNTEAFF. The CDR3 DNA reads TGCGCCAGCAGCCAAGACTGGGCCCTTATGAACACTGAAGCTTTCTTT.

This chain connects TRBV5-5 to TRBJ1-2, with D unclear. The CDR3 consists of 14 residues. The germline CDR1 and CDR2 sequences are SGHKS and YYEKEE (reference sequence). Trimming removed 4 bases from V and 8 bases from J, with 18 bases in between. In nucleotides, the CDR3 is TGTGCCAGCAGCACCCCCGGCACCCCCACGGGCTACACCTTC. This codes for CASSTPGTPTGYTF.

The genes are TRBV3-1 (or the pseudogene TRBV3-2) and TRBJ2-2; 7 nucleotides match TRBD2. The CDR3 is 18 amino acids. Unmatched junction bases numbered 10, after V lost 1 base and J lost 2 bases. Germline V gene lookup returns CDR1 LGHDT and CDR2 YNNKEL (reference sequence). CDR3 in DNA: TGTGCCAGCAGCCAAGCCCTAGCGGCGGTAATCAACACCGGGGAGCTGTTTTTT. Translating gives CASSQALAAVINTGELFF.

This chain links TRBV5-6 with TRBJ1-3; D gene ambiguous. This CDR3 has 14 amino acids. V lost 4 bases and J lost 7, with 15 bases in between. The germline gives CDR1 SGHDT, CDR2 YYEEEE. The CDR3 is CASSAAWLGNTIYF. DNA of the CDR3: TGTGCCAGCAGCGCGGCCTGGTTGGGGAACACCATATATTTT.

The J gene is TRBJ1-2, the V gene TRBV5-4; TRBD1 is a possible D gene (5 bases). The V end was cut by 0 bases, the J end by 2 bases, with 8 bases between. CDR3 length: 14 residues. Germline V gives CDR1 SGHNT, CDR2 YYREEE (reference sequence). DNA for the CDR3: TGTGCCAGCAGCTTGGATGGGGGGAACTATGGCTACACCTTC. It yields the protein CASSLDGGNYGYTF.

This CDR3 is CASSLEQGGDNEQFF. CDR3 sequence (DNA): TGTGCCAGCAGCTTAGAGCAGGGTGGCGACAATGAGCAGTTCTTC. This chain connects TRBV11-3 to TRBJ2-1; D is possibly TRBD1 (5 bases). V was clipped by 0 bases and J by 5 bases, with 11 bases between them. The CDR3 is 15 amino acids. Germline CDR1 reads SGHNT; CDR2 reads YENEEA. Full variable domain (outside the CDR3, taken from reference TRBV11-3 and TRBJ2-1): EAGVVQSPRYKIIEKKQPVAFWCNPISGHNTLYWYLQNLGQGPELLIRYENEEAVDDSQLPKDRFSAERLKGVDSTLKIQPAELGDSAVYLCASSLEQGGDNEQFFGPGTRLTVL.

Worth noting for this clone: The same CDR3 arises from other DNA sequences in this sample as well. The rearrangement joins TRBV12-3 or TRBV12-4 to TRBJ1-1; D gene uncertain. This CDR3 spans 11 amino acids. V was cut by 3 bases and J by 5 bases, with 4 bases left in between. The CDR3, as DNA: TGTGCCAGCAGTTTGGGGACTGAAGCTTTCTTT. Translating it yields CASSLGTEAFF.

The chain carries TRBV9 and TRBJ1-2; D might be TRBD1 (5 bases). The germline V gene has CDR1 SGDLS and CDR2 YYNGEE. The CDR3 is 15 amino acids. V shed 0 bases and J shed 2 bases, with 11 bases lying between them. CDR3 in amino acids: CASSVAPGLNYGYTF. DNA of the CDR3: TGTGCCAGCAGCGTAGCCCCAGGGCTAAACTATGGCTACACCTTC.

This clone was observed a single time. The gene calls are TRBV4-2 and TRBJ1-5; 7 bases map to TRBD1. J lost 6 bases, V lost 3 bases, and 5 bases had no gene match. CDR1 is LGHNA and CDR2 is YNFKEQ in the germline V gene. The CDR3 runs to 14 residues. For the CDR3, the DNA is TGTGCCAGCAGCCAGACAGGGAATGGTCAGCCCCAGCATTTT. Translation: CASSQTGNGQPQHF.

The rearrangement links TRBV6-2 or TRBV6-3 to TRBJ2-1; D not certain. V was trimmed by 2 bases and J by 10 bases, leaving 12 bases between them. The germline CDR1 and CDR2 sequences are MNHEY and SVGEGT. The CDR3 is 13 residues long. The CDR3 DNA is TGTGCCAGCAGTTACGAAGGGCTTTTAGAGCAGTTCTTC. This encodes CASSYEGLLEQFF.

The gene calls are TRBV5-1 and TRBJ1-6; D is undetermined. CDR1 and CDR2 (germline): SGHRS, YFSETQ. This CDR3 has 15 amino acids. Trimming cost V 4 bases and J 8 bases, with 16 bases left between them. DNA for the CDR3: TGCGCCAGCAGCCCGCGACTAGGGTTGGATTCACCCCTCCACTTT. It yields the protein CASSPRLGLDSPLHF. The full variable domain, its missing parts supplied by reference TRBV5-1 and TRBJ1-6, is KAGVTQTPRYLIKTRGQQVTLSCSPISGHRSVSWYQQTPGQGLQFLFEYFSETQRNKGNFPGRFSGRQFSNSRSEMNVSTLELGDSALYLCASSPRLGLDSPLHFGNGTRLTVT.

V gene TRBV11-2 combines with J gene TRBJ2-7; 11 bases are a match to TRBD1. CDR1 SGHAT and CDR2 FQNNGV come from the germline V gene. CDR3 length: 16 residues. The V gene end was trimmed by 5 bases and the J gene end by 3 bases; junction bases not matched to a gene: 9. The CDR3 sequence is CASSLFAGTGGYEQYF. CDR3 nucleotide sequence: TGTGCCAGCAGCCTTTTCGCCGGGACAGGGGGCTACGAGCAGTACTTC.

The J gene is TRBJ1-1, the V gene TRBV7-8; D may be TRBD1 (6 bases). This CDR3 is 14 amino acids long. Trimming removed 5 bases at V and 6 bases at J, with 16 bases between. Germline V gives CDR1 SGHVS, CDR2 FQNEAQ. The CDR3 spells CASSPQRAGAEAFF. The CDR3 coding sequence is TGTGCCAGCAGCCCACAACGGGCAGGGGCTGAAGCTTTCTTT.

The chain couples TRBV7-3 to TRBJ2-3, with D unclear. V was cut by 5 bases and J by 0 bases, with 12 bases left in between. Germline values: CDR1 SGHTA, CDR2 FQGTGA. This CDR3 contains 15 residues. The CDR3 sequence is CASSVAPGSTDTQYF. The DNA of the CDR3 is TGTGCCAGCAGCGTCGCCCCCGGGAGCACAGATACGCAGTATTTT.

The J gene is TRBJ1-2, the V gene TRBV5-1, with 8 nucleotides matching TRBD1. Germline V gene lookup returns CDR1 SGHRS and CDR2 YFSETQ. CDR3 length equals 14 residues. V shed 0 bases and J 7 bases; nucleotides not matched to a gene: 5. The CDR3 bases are TGCGCCAGCAGCTTGGCAGGGGGCGATAGTGGCTACACCTTC. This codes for CASSLAGGDSGYTF.

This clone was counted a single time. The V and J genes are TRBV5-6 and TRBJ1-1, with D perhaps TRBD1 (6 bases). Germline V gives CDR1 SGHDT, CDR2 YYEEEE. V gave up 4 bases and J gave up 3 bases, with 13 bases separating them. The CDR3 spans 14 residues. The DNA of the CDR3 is TGTGCCAGCAGCCCCCGAGGACAGTACACTGAAGCTTTCTTT. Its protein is CASSPRGQYTEAFF.

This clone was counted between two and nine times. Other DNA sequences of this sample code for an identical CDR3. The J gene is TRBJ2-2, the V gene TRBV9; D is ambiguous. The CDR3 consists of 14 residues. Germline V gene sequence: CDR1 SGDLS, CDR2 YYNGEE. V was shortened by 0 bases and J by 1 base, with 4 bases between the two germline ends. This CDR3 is CASSVGGNTGELFF. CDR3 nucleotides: TGTGCCAGCAGCGTAGGAGGGAACACCGGGGAGCTGTTTTTT.

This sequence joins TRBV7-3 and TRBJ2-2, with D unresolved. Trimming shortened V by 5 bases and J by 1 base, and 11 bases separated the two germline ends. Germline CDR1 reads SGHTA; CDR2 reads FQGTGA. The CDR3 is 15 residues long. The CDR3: CASSPRAGNTGELFF. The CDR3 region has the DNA TGTGCCAGCAGCCCAAGGGCAGGGAACACCGGGGAGCTGTTTTTT.

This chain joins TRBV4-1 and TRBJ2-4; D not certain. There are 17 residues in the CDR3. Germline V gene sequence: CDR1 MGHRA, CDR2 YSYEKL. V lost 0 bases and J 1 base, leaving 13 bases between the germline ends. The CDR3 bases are TGCGCCAGCAGCCAAGATCGACACTTGGAGGCCAAAAACATTCAGTACTTC. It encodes CASSQDRHLEAKNIQYF.

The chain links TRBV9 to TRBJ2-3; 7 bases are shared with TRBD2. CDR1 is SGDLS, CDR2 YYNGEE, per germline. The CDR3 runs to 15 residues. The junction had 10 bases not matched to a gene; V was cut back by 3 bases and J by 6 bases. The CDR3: CASSAGGGVGDTQYF. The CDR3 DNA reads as TGTGCCAGCAGCGCCGGTGGGGGGGTCGGGGATACGCAGTATTTT.

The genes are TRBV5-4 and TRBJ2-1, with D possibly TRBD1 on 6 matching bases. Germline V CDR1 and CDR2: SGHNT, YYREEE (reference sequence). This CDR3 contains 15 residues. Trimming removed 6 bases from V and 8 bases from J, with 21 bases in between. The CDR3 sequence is CASTPLQGQTHEQFF. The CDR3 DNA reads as TGTGCCAGCACCCCCTTACAGGGCCAGACCCATGAGCAGTTCTTC.

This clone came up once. The CDR3 region has the DNA TGTGCCAGCAGTGACTTACAGGGGGCAAAAGGAACTGAAGCTTTCTTT. It is translated as CASSDLQGAKGTEAFF. J is TRBJ1-1 and V is TRBV6-2 or TRBV6-3, with 9 bases that match TRBD1. The J segment lost 5 bases and the V segment lost 5 bases, leaving 12 bases of the junction unmatched. The CDR3 covers 16 residues. Germline loops: CDR1 MNHEY, CDR2 SVGEGT.

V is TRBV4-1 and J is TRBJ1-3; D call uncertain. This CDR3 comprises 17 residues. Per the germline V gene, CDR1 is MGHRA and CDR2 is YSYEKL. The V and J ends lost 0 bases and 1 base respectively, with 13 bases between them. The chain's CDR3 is CASSQEPISSSGNTIYF. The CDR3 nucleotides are TGCGCCAGCAGCCAAGAACCCATTTCAAGTTCTGGAAACACCATATATTTT.

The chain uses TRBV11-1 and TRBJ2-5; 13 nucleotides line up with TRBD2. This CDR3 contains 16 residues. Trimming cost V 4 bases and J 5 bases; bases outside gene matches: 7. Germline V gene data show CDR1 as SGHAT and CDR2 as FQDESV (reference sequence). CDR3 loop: CASSSALAGGRETQYF. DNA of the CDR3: TGTGCCAGCAGCTCGGCACTAGCGGGGGGGCGGGAGACCCAGTACTTC.

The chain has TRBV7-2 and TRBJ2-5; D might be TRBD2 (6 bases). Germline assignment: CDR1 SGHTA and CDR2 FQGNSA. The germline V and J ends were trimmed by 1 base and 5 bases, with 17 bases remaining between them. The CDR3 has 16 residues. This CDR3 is CASSLVSSVTMETQYF. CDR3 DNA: TGTGCCAGCAGCTTAGTCTCTAGCGTAACCATGGAGACCCAGTACTTC.

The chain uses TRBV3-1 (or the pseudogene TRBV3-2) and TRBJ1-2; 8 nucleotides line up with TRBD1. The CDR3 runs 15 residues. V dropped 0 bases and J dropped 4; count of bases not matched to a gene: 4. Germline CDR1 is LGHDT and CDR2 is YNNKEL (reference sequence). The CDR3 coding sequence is TGTGCCAGCAGCCAAGAGCCGGGACAGGCCTATGGCTACACCTTC. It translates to CASSQEPGQAYGYTF.